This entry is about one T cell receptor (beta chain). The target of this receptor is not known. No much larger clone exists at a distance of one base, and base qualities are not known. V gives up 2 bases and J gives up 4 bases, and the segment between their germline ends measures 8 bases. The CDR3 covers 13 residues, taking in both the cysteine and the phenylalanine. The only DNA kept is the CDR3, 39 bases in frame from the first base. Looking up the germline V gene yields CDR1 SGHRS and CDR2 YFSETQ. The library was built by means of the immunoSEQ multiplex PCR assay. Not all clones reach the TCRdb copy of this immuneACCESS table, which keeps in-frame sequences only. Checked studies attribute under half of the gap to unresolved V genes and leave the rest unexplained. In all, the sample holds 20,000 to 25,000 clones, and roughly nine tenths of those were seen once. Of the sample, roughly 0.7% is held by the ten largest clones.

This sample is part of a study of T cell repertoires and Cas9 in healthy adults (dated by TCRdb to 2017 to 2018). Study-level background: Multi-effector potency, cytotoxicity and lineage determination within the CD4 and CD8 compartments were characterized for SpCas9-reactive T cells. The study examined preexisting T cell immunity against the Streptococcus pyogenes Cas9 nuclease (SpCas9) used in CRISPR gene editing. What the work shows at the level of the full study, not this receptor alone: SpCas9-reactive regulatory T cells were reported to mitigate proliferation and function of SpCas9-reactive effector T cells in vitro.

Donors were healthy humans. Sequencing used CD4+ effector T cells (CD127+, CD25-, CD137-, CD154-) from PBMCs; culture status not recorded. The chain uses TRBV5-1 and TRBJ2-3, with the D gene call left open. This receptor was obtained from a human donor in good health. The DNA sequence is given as TGCGCCAGCAGCTTACTCGGTGCAGATACGCAGTATTTT. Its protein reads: CASSLLGADTQYF.